Shown below are 17 T cell receptor beta chains from a single sample sequenced in a study of T cell repertoires in cytomegalovirus infection. Antigens for these TCRs are unknown. TCRdb ran MiXCR on the reads and lists one entry per CDR3 protein. Of approximately 260,000 distinct CDR3 sequences listed, approximately 22% are singletons. Sequencing used cultured PBMCs, obtained from culture after CMV antigen stimulation. The source of these receptors is a human donor in good health (CMV status not recorded). Some clones in this sample may be carry-over from other donors' samples.

This clonotype was found many times. This chain links TRBV6-1 with TRBJ1-1; D is ambiguous. With 5 bases removed from V and 3 bases from J, the gap between germline ends came to 16 bases. The CDR3 totals 15 residues. The germline V gene has CDR1 MNHNS and CDR2 SASEGT. The CDR3, as DNA: TGTGCCAGCAGTACGCGCCCGACTGGGCACACTGAAGCTTTCTTT. This encodes CASSTRPTGHTEAFF.

The J gene is TRBJ2-1, the V gene TRBV29-1, with 8 bases lining up with TRBD2. This CDR3 spans 13 amino acids. V trimming: 7 bases; J trimming: 2 bases; junction bases outside the gene matches: 4. In germline, CDR1 is SQVTM, CDR2 ANQGSEA. CDR3 sequence: CSATSGPYNEQFF. In DNA, the CDR3 is TGCAGCGCCACTAGCGGACCCTACAATGAGCAGTTCTTC.

The chain links TRBV7-2 to TRBJ2-1; TRBD2 agrees at 8 bases. The CDR3 spans 16 residues. V lost 5 bases and J lost 9; bases outside the gene matches: 15. The germline CDR1 and CDR2 sequences are SGHTA and FQGNSA. CDR3 amino acids: CASSLGRGGGPTEQFF. In DNA, the CDR3 is TGTGCCAGCAGCCTCGGGAGGGGGGGAGGACCTACTGAGCAGTTCTTC.

The chain uses TRBV29-1 and TRBJ2-7; TRBD1 might be the D (5 bases). Germline CDR1 reads SQVTM; CDR2 reads ANQGSEA. V lost 4 bases and J 3 bases, leaving 7 bases between the germline ends. The CDR3 contains 11 residues. In DNA form, the CDR3 reads TGCAGCGTTGCCCAGGGCTACGAGCAGTACTTC. Its protein product is CSVAQGYEQYF.

The V gene is TRBV27, the J gene TRBJ2-5, with D perhaps being TRBD1 or TRBD2 (5 bases each). Trimming removed 4 bases from V and 2 bases from J, with 14 bases in between. The germline V gene has CDR1 MNHEY and CDR2 SMNVEV (reference sequence). This CDR3 region has 15 residues. The CDR3: CASSSTYGAQETQYF. The CDR3 DNA follows: TGTGCCAGCAGTTCGACGTACGGGGCGCAAGAGACCCAGTACTTC.

The chain links TRBV7-2 to TRBJ2-3; no firm D call. The CDR3 sequence is 13 residues long. CDR1 is SGHTA, CDR2 FQGNSA, per germline. The V gene lost 0 bases and the J gene lost 6 bases, with 7 bases spanning the gap. The CDR3 DNA reads as TGTGCCAGCAGCTTAGCGTGGCAGGATACGCAGTATTTT. Protein: CASSLAWQDTQYF.

This chain joins TRBV7-8 and TRBJ1-4; D is possibly TRBD1 (5 bases). The CDR3 spans 13 residues. Deletions cut 3 bases from V and 5 bases from J, with 7 bases between. Germline-derived CDR1 and CDR2 are SGHVS and FQNEAQ. This CDR3 is CASSLEGNEKLFF. The CDR3 DNA follows: TGTGCCAGCAGCTTGGAGGGGAATGAAAAACTGTTTTTT.

The J gene is TRBJ1-1, the V gene TRBV27; D unresolved. Germline loops: CDR1 MNHEY, CDR2 SMNVEV (reference sequence). This CDR3 is built from 14 residues. The germline V and J ends were trimmed by 3 bases and 4 bases, with 12 bases remaining between them. The CDR3 sequence is CASSFVSPGTEAFF. The CDR3 DNA reads as TGTGCCAGCAGTTTCGTGTCCCCGGGCACTGAAGCTTTCTTT.

This clonotype showed up many times. A junction boundary mismatches the germline segment, possibly from a read error. The chain combines TRBV7-7 with TRBJ2-5; 12 bases agree with TRBD2. The CDR3 runs to 15 residues. CDR1 is SSHAT, CDR2 FNYEAQ, per germline (reference sequence). CDR3 in DNA: TGTGCTAGCAGCTCGTACCTAGCGGGAGGGAGCACCCAGTACTTC. This translates into CASSSYLAGGSTQYF.

This chain links TRBV28 with TRBJ1-1; D remains unclear. Germline CDR1 and CDR2: MDHEN and SYDVKM. This CDR3 region has 12 residues. V dropped 8 bases and J dropped 2 bases, with 9 bases sitting between them. CDR3 DNA sequence: TGTGCCAGCTTACAGCTAAACACTGAAGCTTTCTTT. This gives the protein CASLQLNTEAFF.

As to this clonotype: The junction departs from germline at one end; a sequencing error may be responsible. The chain's CDR3 is CASSQVEGRALDF. The CDR3 nucleotides are TGCGCCAGCAGCCAAGTGGAGGGGAGAGCTCTGGATTTT. This chain joins TRBV4-1 and TRBJ1-5; TRBD1 might be the D (5 bases). CDR3 length equals 13 residues. Germline CDR1 reads MGHRA; CDR2 reads YSYEKL.

Concerning this clonotype: A read error may account for a junction end that differs from germline. The chain couples TRBV7-6 to TRBJ2-3; 12 nucleotides match TRBD2. Germline V gene sequence: CDR1 SGHVS, CDR2 FNYEAQ. The CDR3 is 17 amino acids. The CDR3 here is CASSPGLAGSSTDAQYF. The DNA for the CDR3 is TGTGCCAGCAGCCCCGGACTAGCGGGGTCTAGCACAGATGCGCAGTATTTT.

There are many counts of this clonotype. This sequence joins TRBV6-1 and TRBJ2-3; possibly TRBD1 for D (6 bases). The CDR3 is made up of 14 amino acids. Germline CDR1 is MNHNS and CDR2 is SASEGT. V shed 5 bases and J shed 2 bases, with 11 bases lying between them. The CDR3 nucleotides read TGTGCCAGCAGTATACAGGGAGTCACAGATACGCAGTATTTT. Its translation: CASSIQGVTDTQYF.

This clonotype was recorded a few times. The chain employs TRBV19 and TRBJ2-1; D gene uncertain. V was pared by 2 bases and J by 7 bases, with 3 bases between. This CDR3 contains 11 residues. Germline V gene sequence: CDR1 LNHDA, CDR2 SQIVND (reference sequence). Here the CDR3 reads CASSIKNEQFF. CDR3 bases: TGTGCCAGTAGTATAAAGAATGAGCAGTTCTTC.

The V call is TRBV13, the J call TRBJ2-7; D is unresolved. The germline CDR1 and CDR2 sequences are PRHDT and FYEKMQ (reference sequence). Trimming pared 5 bases from V and 5 bases from J, leaving 16 bases between. The CDR3 length is 14 residues. The CDR3 DNA is TGTGCCAGCAGCCGAAGACTGAGGTCCGACGAGCAGTACTTC. This translates into CASSRRLRSDEQYF.

The chain joins TRBV19 to TRBJ2-5; D is perhaps TRBD1 or TRBD2 (6 bases each). The CDR3 consists of 16 residues. V gave up 4 bases and J gave up 4 bases, with 19 bases separating them. The germline CDR1 and CDR2 sequences are LNHDA and SQIVND (reference sequence). CDR3: CASSTMSGGLGETQYF. The CDR3 nucleotides read TGTGCCAGTAGTACAATGTCCGGGGGCCTTGGAGAGACCCAGTACTTC.

This clonotype has just a few counts. The chain uses TRBV6-1 and TRBJ2-7; 7 positions match TRBD1. V trimming: 1 base; J trimming: 1 base; junction bases outside the gene matches: 10. The CDR3 consists of 17 residues. Germline loops: CDR1 MNHNS, CDR2 SASEGT. The CDR3 DNA is TGTGCCAGCAGTGAAGGAGTAGGGGGCTCACTATCCTACGAGCAGTACTTC. Translated, it gives CASSEGVGGSLSYEQYF.